Included here is one T cell receptor beta chain sequence, with context. The antigen is undetermined. During its preparation, the TCRbeta library received unique molecular identifiers. TCRdb itself ran the PCR reads through MiXCR, one entry per CDR3 protein. The profile shows approximately 300,000 distinct CDR3 sequences, roughly 7.8% of them singletons. The sample comes from a study of T-cell reconstitution after alpha-beta-depleted transplantation in children. Study conclusions and caveats: Expanded graft clones numbering several hundred reportedly gave rise to alpha-beta T cells about two months after transplant. Newly produced T cells mostly accounted for T-cell counts and diversity one year post-transplant.

The clonotype originates from a female patient aged 2-9 years who had a stem cell transplant for Fanconi anemia, so the T cells may come from the graft donor. This specimen was peripheral blood, taken 360 days after TCRalphabeta/CD19-depleted stem cell transplant.

The CDR3 DNA reads TGTGCCAGCAGTTACTCGGCCGGAAGCTACGAGCAGTACTTC. Amino acid sequence: CASSYSAGSYEQYF. This chain uses TRBV6-5 with TRBJ2-7; D unclear. With 0 bases removed from V and 3 bases from J, the gap between germline ends came to 9 bases. Germline V gene sequence: CDR1 MNHEY, CDR2 SVGAGI. The CDR3 extends over 14 amino acids.